The 19 T cell receptor beta chains below were found in one sample sequenced in a study of patients and donors after allogeneic stem cell transplantation. Each CDR3 protein gets one entry after TCRdb re-called the RT-PCR reads with MiXCR. The sample lists 390,000 or so distinct CDR3 sequences, roughly 17% seen once, with about 7% in the top ten. Sample: blood, either unsorted or a sorted T cell fraction (not recorded which). The receptors were sampled from a human donor who was either an allogeneic HSCT recipient or a stem cell or donor lymphocyte infusion donor (not recorded which). It is not recorded whose cells these are; they may come from a transplant donor.

This clonotype turned up a few times. In DNA, the CDR3 is TGTGCCAGCAGCTTAGGGCAGGGGATGGGAGATACGCAGTATTTT. It is translated as CASSLGQGMGDTQYF. V usage is TRBV7-2 and J usage is TRBJ2-3; D is perhaps TRBD1 (6 bases). The CDR3 is 15 residues long. CDR1 and CDR2 from the germline V gene are SGHTA and FQGNSA. Trimming removed 1 base at V and 5 bases at J, with 13 bases between.

The chain is built from TRBV5-5 and TRBJ2-3, with a tentative D call TRBD1 (5 bases). The CDR3 has 15 amino acids. Germline assignment: CDR1 SGHKS and CDR2 YYEKEE (reference sequence). Trimming shortened V by 2 bases and J by 0 bases, and 10 bases separated the two germline ends. The CDR3 here is CASSFRQPSTDTQYF. As DNA, the CDR3 is TGTGCCAGCAGCTTCAGACAGCCTAGCACAGATACGCAGTATTTT.

The V gene is TRBV24-1, the J gene TRBJ2-2; D is unresolved. Germline V CDR1 and CDR2: KGHDR, SFDVKD. With 7 bases removed from V and 2 bases from J, the gap between germline ends came to 7 bases. This CDR3 region has 13 residues. CDR3 sequence (DNA): TGTGCCACCAGGGAAGCCAACACCGGGGAGCTGTTTTTT. Its protein is CATREANTGELFF.

In this sample, this clonotype turned up a few times. This chain joins TRBV18 and TRBJ1-4; unclear D gene. Germline V gene sequence: CDR1 KGHSH, CDR2 LQKENI. V lost 0 bases, J lost 10 bases, and 9 bases lay in between. This CDR3 contains 13 residues. This chain's CDR3 is CASSPPGGRKLFF. Written as DNA, the CDR3 is TGTGCCAGCTCACCACCGGGCGGGAGAAAACTGTTTTTT.

This rearrangement joins TRBV20-1 to TRBJ2-6, with 8 bases lining up with TRBD1. The CDR3 length is 19 residues. The V segment lost 6 bases and the J segment 0 bases; nucleotides outside the gene matches: 16. Per the germline V gene, CDR1 is DFQATT and CDR2 is SNEGSKA (reference sequence). The CDR3 region is CSAPRGQDHERSGANVLTF. The CDR3, as DNA: TGCAGTGCCCCCAGGGGACAGGACCACGAGCGCTCTGGGGCCAACGTCCTGACTTTC.

This clonotype was seen a few times. The V and J genes are TRBV27 and TRBJ1-2; TRBD1 matches at 7 bases. The CDR3 sequence is 17 residues long. The ends lost 6 bases at V and 0 bases at J; junction bases unmatched: 13. CDR1 MNHEY and CDR2 SMNVEV come from the germline V gene (reference sequence). As DNA, the CDR3 is TGTGCCAGCAGAACAAGACAGGGAGATTTACCTAACTATGGCTACACCTTC. Amino acids: CASRTRQGDLPNYGYTF.

The chain employs TRBV4-1 and TRBJ1-1; D gene ambiguous. Germline loops: CDR1 MGHRA, CDR2 YSYEKL. Between the trimmed V and J ends, which lost 1 base and 4 bases, there was a span of 10 bases. The length of the CDR3 is 14 residues. The CDR3 loop is CASSQVGGPTEAFF. The CDR3 DNA follows: TGCGCCAGCAGCCAAGTTGGCGGGCCCACTGAAGCTTTCTTT.

This clonotype was counted between two and nine times. Here the CDR3 DNA reads TGTGCCAGCAGTGGACAGTCCTCCTACGAGCAGTACTTC. It encodes CASSGQSSYEQYF. The V and J genes are TRBV6-1 and TRBJ2-7; D is perhaps TRBD1 (5 bases). V shed 4 bases and J shed 0 bases, with 7 bases lying between them. Germline assignment: CDR1 MNHNS and CDR2 SASEGT. The CDR3 spans 13 residues.

This sequence joins TRBV12-3 or TRBV12-4 and TRBJ2-2; TRBD1 matches at 7 bases. The CDR3 spans 14 residues. Trimming at V came to 10 bases and at J to 3 bases, leaving 8 bases not matched to a gene. CDR3 in DNA: TGTGCCACCCGAGGGGGCTTGGACACCGGGGAGCTGTTTTTT. Translated: CATRGGLDTGELFF.

V usage is TRBV7-9 and J usage is TRBJ2-1, with 15 bases identical to TRBD2. CDR1 and CDR2 (germline): SEHNR, FQNEAQ (reference sequence). CDR3 length: 17 amino acids. Losses at the gene ends were 4 bases for V and 8 bases for J; bases not matched to a gene: 9. The CDR3 reads CASSSRTSGGAIDEQFF. CDR3 DNA: TGTGCCAGCAGCTCACGGACTAGCGGGGGGGCAATCGATGAGCAGTTCTTC.

The rearrangement joins TRBV6-5 to TRBJ2-7; maybe TRBD1 (6 bases). The CDR3 has 15 amino acids. Germline CDR1 is MNHEY and CDR2 is SVGAGI. Between the trimmed V and J ends, which lost 4 bases and 5 bases, there was a span of 18 bases. As DNA, the CDR3 is TGTGCCAGCAGTTCTTTCAGGGGCTTTAAGGACGAGCAGTACTTC. Its protein is CASSSFRGFKDEQYF.

In this sample, this clonotype turned up a few times. The chain uses TRBV29-1 and TRBJ2-6; D unclear. Germline V gene lookup returns CDR1 SQVTM and CDR2 ANQGSEA. This CDR3 spans 13 amino acids. The V and J ends lost 4 bases and 0 bases respectively, with 4 bases between them. The DNA of the CDR3 is TGCAGCGTTGTGACCTCTGGGGCCAACGTCCTGACTTTC. Its translation: CSVVTSGANVLTF.

The chain employs TRBV7-8 and TRBJ2-1; D perhaps matches TRBD1 (6 bases). Germline CDR1 is SGHVS and CDR2 is FQNEAQ. Trimming pared 1 base from V and 8 bases from J, leaving 18 bases between. The CDR3 consists of 16 residues. This chain's CDR3 is CASSLDIALAGDEQFF. CDR3 sequence (DNA): TGTGCCAGCAGCTTAGATATAGCCTTAGCAGGGGATGAGCAGTTCTTC.

The chain uses TRBV6-5 and TRBJ2-1; 7 bases are a match to TRBD1. J lost 9 bases, V lost 0 bases, and 8 bases had no gene match. The CDR3 extends over 15 amino acids. The germline V gene has CDR1 MNHEY and CDR2 SVGAGI. CDR3 amino acids: CASSYSRQGASEQFF. The CDR3 DNA follows: TGTGCCAGCAGTTACTCGAGACAGGGAGCAAGTGAGCAGTTCTTC.

This clonotype turned up a few times. The chain joins TRBV9 to TRBJ2-1; 7 bases fit TRBD2. This CDR3 contains 17 residues. In germline, CDR1 is SGDLS, CDR2 YYNGEE. The V gene end was trimmed by 0 bases and the J gene end by 0 bases; junction bases not matched to a gene: 6. CDR3: CASSVGGGVSSYNEQFF. In DNA form, the CDR3 reads TGTGCCAGCAGCGTAGGGGGAGGGGTTAGCTCCTACAATGAGCAGTTCTTC.

This clonotype was observed many times. The genes are TRBV12-3 or TRBV12-4 and TRBJ2-1; unclear D gene. V dropped 6 bases and J dropped 6 bases, with 3 bases sitting between them. The CDR3 contains 10 residues. CDR3 in DNA: TGTGCCAGCAGGGGCAATGAGCAGTTCTTC. It is translated as CASRGNEQFF.

This clonotype has a handful of counts. V is TRBV29-1 and J is TRBJ1-1, with D unclear. The CDR3 length is 11 residues. V dropped 7 bases and J dropped 3 bases, with 9 bases sitting between them. Germline-derived CDR1 and CDR2 are SQVTM and ANQGSEA. CDR3 bases: TGCAGCGCTTGTAGCGACACTGAAGCTTTCTTT. This gives the protein CSACSDTEAFF. The full variable domain, completed using reference TRBV29-1 and TRBJ1-1, is SAVISQKPSRDICQRGTSLTIQCQVDSQVTMMFWYRQQPGQSLTLIATANQGSEATYESGFVIDKFPISRPNLTFSTLTVSNMSPEDSSIYLCSACSDTEAFFGQGTRLTVV.

V usage is TRBV6-1 and J usage is TRBJ1-5; tentative D call: TRBD1 (5 bases). CDR3 length equals 14 residues. Trimming stripped 4 bases from V and 2 bases from J, with 9 bases between. The germline gives CDR1 MNHNS, CDR2 SASEGT. For the CDR3, the DNA is TGTGCCAGCAGTGGGGACCTCGGCAATCAGCCCCAGCATTTT. Amino acids: CASSGDLGNQPQHF.

This clonotype came up a few times. The genes are TRBV7-9 and TRBJ2-7; no definite D call. Germline values: CDR1 SEHNR, CDR2 FQNEAQ (reference sequence). The CDR3 is 16 residues long. The V and J ends lost 1 base and 0 bases respectively, with 13 bases between them. This CDR3 is CASSLEVLGSSYEQYF. The CDR3 bases are TGTGCCAGCAGCTTAGAGGTTCTGGGTAGCTCCTACGAGCAGTACTTC. Full variable domain (outside the CDR3, taken from reference TRBV7-9 and TRBJ2-7): DTGVSQNPRHKITKRGQNVTFRCDPISEHNRLYWYRQTLGQGPEFLTYFQNEAQLEKSRLLSDRFSAERPKGSFSTLEIQRTEQGDSAMYLCASSLEVLGSSYEQYFGPGTRLTVT.